The rows below give T cell receptor beta chains drawn from one sample of a study of technical replicates of blood from a few donors. The assay was immunoSEQ multiplex PCR, and TCRdb's table has in-frame clones only and misses some. The sample consists of about 69,000 clones, roughly 88% of them appearing once. Sequencing was carried out using PBMCs. Receptor source: a human donor in good health. Some clones in this sample may be carry-over from other donors' samples. The CDR3 runs from the conserved cysteine through the conserved F or W. A D gene is named only where the DNA matches it firmly.

d_gene,j_gene,v_gene,CDR3aa,CDR3nt
NA,TRBJ2-7,TRBV6-6,CASSDYKGGINEQYF,TGTGCCAGCAGCGATTACAAGGGGGGGATAAACGAGCAGTACTTC
NA,TRBJ2-5,TRBV18,CASSPLTGALETQYF,TGTGCCAGCTCACCTTTAACGGGAGCTTTAGAGACCCAGTACTTC
TRBD1,TRBJ2-5,TRBV7-2,CASSLERARGETQYF,TGTGCCAGCAGCTTAGAAAGGGCCAGGGGGGAGACCCAGTACTTC
TRBD1,TRBJ1-2,TRBV7-8,CASSQETGGRGGYGYTF,TGTGCCAGCAGCCAGGAGACAGGGGGTCGAGGAGGGTATGGCTACACCTTC
TRBD1,TRBJ2-1,TRBV18,CASSPPTGGNNEQFF,TGTGCCAGCTCACCTCCAACAGGGGGGAACAATGAGCAGTTCTTC
NA,TRBJ1-6,TRBV7-6,CASSLGSGSPLHF,TGTGCCAGCAGCTTAGGTTCGGGGTCACCCCTCCACTTT
TRBD1,TRBJ1-3,TRBV7-2,CASSGTGASSGNTIYF,TGTGCCAGCAGCGGTACAGGGGCTAGCTCTGGAAACACCATATATTTT
NA,TRBJ2-1,TRBV4-3,CASSQGGPGSNEQFF,TGCGCCAGCAGCCAGGGTGGACCGGGGAGTAATGAGCAGTTCTTC
NA,TRBJ1-4,TRBV7-8,CASSGNRVDEKLFF,TGTGCCAGCAGCGGAAACAGGGTGGACGAAAAACTGTTTTTT
TRBD2,TRBJ2-1,TRBV9,CASSVLPSGTYNEQFF,TGTGCCAGCAGCGTCCTGCCTAGCGGGACGTACAATGAGCAGTTCTTC
TRBD2,TRBJ2-5,TRBV6-5,CASSRLAGKGETQYF,TGTGCCAGCAGCCGACTAGCGGGTAAAGGAGAGACCCAGTACTTC